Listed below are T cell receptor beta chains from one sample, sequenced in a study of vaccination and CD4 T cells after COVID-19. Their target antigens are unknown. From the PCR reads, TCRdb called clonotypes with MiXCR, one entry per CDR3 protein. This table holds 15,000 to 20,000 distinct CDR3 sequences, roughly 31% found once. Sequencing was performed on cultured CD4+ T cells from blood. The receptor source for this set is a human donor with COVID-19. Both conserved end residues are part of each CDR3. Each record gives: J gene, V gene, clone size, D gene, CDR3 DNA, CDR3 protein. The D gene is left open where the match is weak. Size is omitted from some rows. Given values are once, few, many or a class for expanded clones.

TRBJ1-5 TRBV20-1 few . TGCAGTGCTAGAGATCTGTCGGGAAATCAGCCCCAGCATTTT CSARDLSGNQPQHF
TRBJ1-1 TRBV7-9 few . TGTGCCAGCAGCTTACGGCCGCGGGGTCCAAGAACTGAAGCTTTCTTT CASSLRPRGPRTEAFF
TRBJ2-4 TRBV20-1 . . TGCAGTGCTAGGGTGGACCTGAAAAACATTCAGTACTTC CSARVDLKNIQYF
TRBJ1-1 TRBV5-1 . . TGCGCCAGCAGCTTGACAATAACGGAAGGCGCTGAAGCTTTCTTT CASSLTITEGAEAFF
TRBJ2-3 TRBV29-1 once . TGCAGCGCTCGAAACAGAACCAGCACAGATACGCAGTATTTT CSARNRTSTDTQYF
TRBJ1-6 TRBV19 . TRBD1 TGTGCCAGTAGTGCCCCCTGGCTCTCTGGGACAGGCCTCGATAATTCACCCCTCCACTTT CASSAPWLSGTGLDNSPLHF
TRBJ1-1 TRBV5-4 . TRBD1 TGTGCCAGCAGCTCCTCAGGGGGCTCTCAATCTGAAGCTTTCTTT CASSSSGGSQSEAFF
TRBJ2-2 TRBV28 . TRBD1 TGTGCCAGCAGGGCAGGGGGCCAAAACACCGGGGAGCTGTTTTTT CASRAGGQNTGELFF
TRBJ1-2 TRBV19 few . TGTGCCAGTAGTATCGACTCAGCATGGGGCTACACCTTC CASSIDSAWGYTF
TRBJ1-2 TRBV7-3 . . TGTGCCAGCAGCTTAACGCAGGGGAATGGCTACACCTTC CASSLTQGNGYTF
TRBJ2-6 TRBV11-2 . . TGTGCCAGCAGCTTAGATTCTGGGGCCAACGTCCTGACTTTC CASSLDSGANVLTF
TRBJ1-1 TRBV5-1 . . TGCGCCAGCAGCTTGGAATTAACGGGGAACACTGAAGCTTTCTTT CASSLELTGNTEAFF
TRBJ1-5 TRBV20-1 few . TGCAGTGCTAGCAACCGGGACAAGGGGAATCAGCCCCAGCATTTT CSASNRDKGNQPQHF
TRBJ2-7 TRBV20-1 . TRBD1 TGCAGTGCAGAAAAGGACAGGCTCTCCTACGAGCAGTACTTC CSAEKDRLSYEQYF
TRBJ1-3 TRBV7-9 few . TGTGCCAGCAGCTTAGTGGCCAGCTCTGGAAACACCATATATTTT CASSLVASSGNTIYF
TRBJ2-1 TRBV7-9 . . TGTGCCAACAGCTTACTCAGACCTTACCCGGGCAATGAGCAGTTCTTC CANSLLRPYPGNEQFF
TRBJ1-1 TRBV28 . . TGTGCCAGCAGTTTGGGGAGGACTGAAGCTTTCTTT CASSLGRTEAFF
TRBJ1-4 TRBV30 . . TGTGCCTGGAGTGGCCATGGCGATGAAAAACTGTTTTTT CAWSGHGDEKLFF
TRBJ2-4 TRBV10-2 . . TGCGCCAGCAGTGAGTCGGATGGGAACATTCAGTACTTC CASSESDGNIQYF
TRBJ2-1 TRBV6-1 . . TGTGCCGCATCTAGAATCACCGGGGATGAGCAGTTCTTC CAASRITGDEQFF
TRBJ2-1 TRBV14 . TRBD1 TGTGCCAGCAGCCGTGACAGGGGGATGCAGTTCTTC CASSRDRGMQFF
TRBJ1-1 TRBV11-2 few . TGTGCCAGCAGCTCCAGTTTTGGAGCTTTCTTT CASSSSFGAFF
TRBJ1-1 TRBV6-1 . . TGTGCCAGCTGGACCCTAACAGGTCTTAACACTGAAGCTTTCTTT CASWTLTGLNTEAFF
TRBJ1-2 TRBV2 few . TGTGCCAGCACGTCGGGGCTGGGAGGTGGCTACACCTTC CASTSGLGGGYTF
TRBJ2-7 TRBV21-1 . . TGTGCCAGCAGCAAAGTTTACAGGGTGGAAGAGCAGTACTTC CASSKVYRVEEQYF
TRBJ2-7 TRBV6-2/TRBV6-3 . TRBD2 TGTGCCAGCAGTTACTTCCTAGCGGGCCGTGTCGAGCAGTACTTC CASSYFLAGRVEQYF
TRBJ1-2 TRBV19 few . TGTGCCAGTAGTATCGATGACCTCTATGGCTACACCTTC CASSIDDLYGYTF
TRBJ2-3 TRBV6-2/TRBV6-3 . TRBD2 TGTGCCAGCAGTTCGTACCTTCGAGCGGGAGGGGGCACAGATACGCAGTATTTT CASSSYLRAGGGTDTQYF